The subject of this entry is one T cell receptor (beta chain). Its antigen is as yet unknown. Assay: immunoSEQ multiplex PCR; the TCRdb copy retains only in-frame clones and omits some. The data contain approximately 1,400 clones, approximately 83% of them singletons. The sample belongs to a study of chemoradiotherapy in HPV16-positive cancers. Findings and limits, study-wide: Candidate HPV-specific clones and E7-related TCR motifs grew in tumor during treatment. HPV-specific T cells were functionally defined from only two HPV16-positive patients.

Repertoires were sampled repeatedly during chemoradiotherapy. The CDR3 is 16 residues long. The germline CDR1 and CDR2 sequences are LNHDA and SQIVND (reference sequence). V was clipped by 0 bases and J by 0 bases, with 9 bases between them. The origin of this receptor is a human donor with HPV-associated anogenital cancer. The chain combines TRBV19 with TRBJ2-1, with TRBD2 as a possible D gene (6 bases). The sequencing here drew on tumor tissue, taken from a patient who underwent chemoradiotherapy. CDR3 sequence reads: CASSIDSSGSYNEQFF. For the CDR3, the DNA is TGTGCCAGTAGTATAGATAGTAGCGGCTCCTACAATGAGCAGTTCTTC.